This TCR beta chain came from a study of OX40 agonist ivuxolimab in advanced cancers. Clones were sequenced by immunoSEQ multiplex PCR, and TCRdb holds only the in-frame ones, with some missing. The data show fewer than 85,000 clones, roughly 86% seen once. The germline V and J ends were trimmed by 0 bases and 2 bases, with 14 bases remaining between them. Germline CDR1 and CDR2: LNHNV and YYDKDF (reference sequence). The CDR3 contains 16 residues. In its sample, this clone was seen once. Its specificity is not known. Study-wide results and limits: Averaging showed that CD8+ T cells had more expanded clones than CD4+ did.

This TCR came from an adult with an advanced solid tumor such as melanoma, head and neck, liver or kidney cancer. The sample in question was CD4+ or CD8+ T cells sorted from blood, obtained in a trial of the OX40 agonist ivuxolimab. The V and J genes are TRBV15 and TRBJ2-7, with a tentative D call TRBD1 (5 bases). CDR3 sequence: CATSRDKKRQPYEQYF. CDR3 in DNA: TGTGCCACCAGCAGAGATAAAAAGAGACAGCCCTACGAGCAGTACTTC. Full variable domain (outside the CDR3, taken from reference TRBV15 and TRBJ2-7): DAMVIQNPRYQVTQFGKPVTLSCSQTLNHNVMYWYQQKSSQAPKLLFHYYDKDFNNEADTPDNFQSRRPNTSFCFLDIRSPGLGDTAMYLCATSRDKKRQPYEQYFGPGTRLTVT.